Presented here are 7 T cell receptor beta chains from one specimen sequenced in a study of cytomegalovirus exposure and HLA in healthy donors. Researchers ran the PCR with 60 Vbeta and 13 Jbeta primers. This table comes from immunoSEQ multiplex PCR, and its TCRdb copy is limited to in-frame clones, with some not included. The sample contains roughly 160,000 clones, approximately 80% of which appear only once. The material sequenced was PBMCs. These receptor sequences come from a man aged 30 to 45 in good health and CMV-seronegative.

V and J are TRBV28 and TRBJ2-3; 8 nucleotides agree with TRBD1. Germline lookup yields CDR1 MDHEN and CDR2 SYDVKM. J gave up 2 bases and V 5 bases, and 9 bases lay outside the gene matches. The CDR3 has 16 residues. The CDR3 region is CASSLRGPTFTDTQYF. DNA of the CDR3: TGTGCCAGCAGTCTCAGGGGGCCTACTTTCACAGATACGCAGTATTTT.

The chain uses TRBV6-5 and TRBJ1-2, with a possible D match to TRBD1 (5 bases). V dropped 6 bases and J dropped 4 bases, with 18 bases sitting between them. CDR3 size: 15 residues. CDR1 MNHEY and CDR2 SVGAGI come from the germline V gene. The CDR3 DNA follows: TGTGCCAGCAGCCCAATCCCGGGACTACGCTATGGCTACACCTTC. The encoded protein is CASSPIPGLRYGYTF.

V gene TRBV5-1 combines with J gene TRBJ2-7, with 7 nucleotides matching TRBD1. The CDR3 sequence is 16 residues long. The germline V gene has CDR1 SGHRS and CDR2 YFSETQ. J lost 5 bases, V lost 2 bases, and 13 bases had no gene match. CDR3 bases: TGCGCCAGCAGCTTACCAATCCGACAGGGAGCCGACGAGCAGTACTTC. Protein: CASSLPIRQGADEQYF.

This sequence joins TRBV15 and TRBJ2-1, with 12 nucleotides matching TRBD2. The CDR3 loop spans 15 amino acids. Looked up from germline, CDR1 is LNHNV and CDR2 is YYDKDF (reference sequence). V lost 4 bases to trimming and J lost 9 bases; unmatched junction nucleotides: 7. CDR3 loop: CATSIWTSGNREQFF. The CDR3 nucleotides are TGTGCCACCAGCATATGGACTAGCGGGAACCGTGAGCAGTTCTTC.

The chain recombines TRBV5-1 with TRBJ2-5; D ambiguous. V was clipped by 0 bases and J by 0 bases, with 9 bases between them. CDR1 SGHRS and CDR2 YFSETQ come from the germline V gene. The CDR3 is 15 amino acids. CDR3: CASSLEQPYQETQYF. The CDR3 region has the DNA TGCGCCAGCAGCTTGGAACAGCCGTACCAAGAGACCCAGTACTTC.

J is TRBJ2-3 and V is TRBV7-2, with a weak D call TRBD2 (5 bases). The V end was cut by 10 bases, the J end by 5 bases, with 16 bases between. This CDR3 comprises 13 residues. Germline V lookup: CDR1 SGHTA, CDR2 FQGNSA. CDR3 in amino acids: CATGTAREDTQYF. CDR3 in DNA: TGTGCCACTGGCACGGCGAGGGAAGATACGCAGTATTTT.

The chain's CDR3 is CASSLRLPPTDTQYF. For the CDR3, the DNA is TGTGCCAGCAGCTTAAGACTCCCGCCCACAGATACGCAGTATTTT. The chain links TRBV13 to TRBJ2-3, with no clear D. The V end was cut by 2 bases, the J end by 2 bases, with 11 bases between. The CDR3 loop spans 15 amino acids. Germline V gives CDR1 PRHDT, CDR2 FYEKMQ (reference sequence).